The 28 T cell receptor beta chains below all came from one sample that was sequenced in a study of T cell changes during pregnancy in multiple sclerosis. Generated by immunoSEQ multiplex PCR, the TCRdb table keeps only in-frame clones and is missing some. This repertoire shows some 47,000 clones, approximately 96% found once; its top ten account for under 0.9%. The sample in question was peripheral blood, obtained in the second trimester of pregnancy. These receptors all come from a female donor with multiple sclerosis, enrolled in a pregnancy study.

Written as DNA, the CDR3 is TGTGCCAGCAGCTACAGGGGTGCATACGAGCAGTACTTC. Translated: CASSYRGAYEQYF. The genes are TRBV7-2 and TRBJ2-7, with TRBD1 matching over 7 bases. CDR3 length equals 13 residues. J lost 4 bases, V lost 4 bases, and 4 bases had no gene match. Germline V gene data show CDR1 as SGHTA and CDR2 as FQGNSA. Full variable domain (rest looked up from reference TRBV7-2 and TRBJ2-7): GAGVSQSPSNKVTEKGKDVELRCDPISGHTALYWYRQSLGQGLEFLIYFQGNSAPDKSGLPSDRFSAERTGGSVSTLTIQRTQQEDSAVYLCASSYRGAYEQYFGPGTRLTVT.

V gene TRBV10-1 combines with J gene TRBJ2-7, with 7 positions matching TRBD1. This CDR3 comprises 13 residues. J lost 3 bases, V lost 8 bases, and 7 bases had no gene match. The germline CDR1 and CDR2 sequences are WNHNN and SYGVQD (reference sequence). The CDR3 here is CASSRTGDYEQYF. CDR3 coding DNA: TGCGCCAGCTCGAGGACAGGAGACTACGAGCAGTACTTC.

This chain connects TRBV7-8 to TRBJ2-7; 13 nucleotides agree with TRBD2. The junction had 20 bases not matched to a gene; V was cut back by 3 bases and J by 6 bases. CDR1 and CDR2 (germline): SGHVS, FQNEAQ. The CDR3 extends over 20 amino acids. This CDR3 reads CASSFTPPGLAGPLPGEQYF. The DNA of the CDR3 is TGTGCCAGCAGCTTTACCCCCCCGGGACTAGCGGGACCGCTCCCCGGCGAGCAGTACTTC.

V is TRBV7-3 and J is TRBJ2-1; the D gene is possibly TRBD2 (6 bases). The V gene's germline CDR1 is SGHTA and CDR2 FQGTGA. The CDR3 extends over 14 amino acids. V gave up 0 bases and J gave up 7 bases, with 10 bases separating them. The CDR3 spells CASSLTRDSNEQFF. The CDR3, as DNA: TGTGCCAGCAGCTTAACTCGGGACTCGAATGAGCAGTTCTTC. Complete variable domain (other parts from reference TRBV7-3 and TRBJ2-1): GAGVSQTPSNKVTEKGKYVELRCDPISGHTALYWYRQSLGQGPEFLIYFQGTGAADDSGLPNDRFFAVRPEGSVSTLKIQRTERGDSAVYLCASSLTRDSNEQFFGPGTRLTVL.

The gene calls are TRBV25-1 and TRBJ2-1; D unresolved. This CDR3 has 12 amino acids. CDR1 is MGHDK, CDR2 SYGVNS, per germline. The V end lost 0 bases, the J end lost 5 bases, and 2 bases lay between the germline ends. The CDR3 DNA is TGTGCCAGCAGTGAATACGACAATGAGCAGTTCTTC. This sequence encodes CASSEYDNEQFF.

The chain recombines TRBV29-1 with TRBJ2-7, with 14 positions matching TRBD2. This CDR3 has 16 amino acids. After removal of 4 bases from V and 1 base from J, the junction contained 6 bases not matched to a gene. CDR1 is SQVTM, CDR2 ANQGSEA, per germline. DNA of the CDR3: TGCAGCGTTGTAGGGACTAGCGGGGGCAGTTCCTACGAGCAGTACTTC. Amino acid sequence: CSVVGTSGGSSYEQYF.

V and J are TRBV4-2 and TRBJ1-1; no definite D call. The length of the CDR3 is 18 residues. Trimming took 0 bases from V and 1 from J, leaving 18 bases between them. The germline CDR1 and CDR2 sequences are LGHNA and YNFKEQ. The CDR3 is CASSQDGHTGVGNTEAFF. The CDR3 DNA is TGTGCCAGCAGCCAAGACGGGCACACCGGGGTAGGGAACACTGAAGCTTTCTTT.

J is TRBJ1-2 and V is TRBV7-2; TRBD1 is a possible D gene (5 bases). CDR1 and CDR2 from the germline V gene are SGHTA and FQGNSA. This CDR3 is 14 amino acids long. Trimming shortened V by 1 base and J by 7 bases, and 13 bases separated the two germline ends. CDR3 coding DNA: TGTGCCAGCAGCTTAGGACCAGGGCTCGGTGGCTACACCTTC. It translates to CASSLGPGLGGYTF.

This sequence joins TRBV19 and TRBJ1-3; D possibly corresponds to TRBD1 (6 bases). Germline V gene lookup returns CDR1 LNHDA and CDR2 SQIVND (reference sequence). Between the trimmed V and J ends, which lost 2 bases and 2 bases, there was a span of 10 bases. The CDR3 extends over 15 amino acids. DNA for the CDR3: TGTGCCAGTAGTATACTCCCAGGGGCTGGAAACACCATATATTTT. Amino acid sequence: CASSILPGAGNTIYF.

Comments on this clone: This may be a read error: a much more frequent sequence differs by one nucleotide. The chain couples TRBV7-3 to TRBJ1-1, with 8 bases fitting TRBD1. This CDR3 has 14 residues. Germline V gives CDR1 SGHTA, CDR2 FQGTGA. The J segment lost 1 base and the V segment lost 2 bases, leaving 0 bases of the junction unmatched. CDR3 coding DNA: TGTGCCAGCAGCTTACAGGGGGCGAACACTGAAGCTTTCTTT. It encodes CASSLQGANTEAFF.

The V call is TRBV7-3, the J call TRBJ2-1; 14 positions match TRBD2. The CDR3 runs to 16 residues. The germline CDR1 and CDR2 sequences are SGHTA and FQGTGA. The J segment lost 8 bases and the V segment lost 5 bases, leaving 8 bases of the junction unmatched. CDR3 loop: CASSNRTSGGKDEQFF. Written as DNA, the CDR3 is TGTGCCAGCAGCAACCGGACTAGCGGGGGGAAGGATGAGCAGTTCTTC.

V is TRBV6-5 and J is TRBJ1-5; possibly TRBD1 for D (5 bases). CDR1 is MNHEY and CDR2 is SVGAGI in the germline V gene. This CDR3 contains 16 residues. V lost 2 bases to trimming and J lost 2 bases, with 13 bases between them. This CDR3 is CASSYGRAGGNQPQHF. For the CDR3, the DNA is TGTGCCAGCAGTTACGGCAGGGCTGGGGGCAATCAGCCCCAGCATTTT.

This chain links TRBV5-1 with TRBJ2-3; the D is unclear. The CDR3 has 18 residues. Trimming stripped 1 base from V and 0 bases from J, with 18 bases between. Germline values: CDR1 SGHRS, CDR2 YFSETQ. CDR3 protein: CASSLTVRLPTSTDTQYF. The CDR3 DNA follows: TGCGCCAGCAGCTTGACTGTAAGACTTCCGACTAGCACAGATACGCAGTATTTT.

The chain employs TRBV20-1 and TRBJ2-3, with 8 bases fitting TRBD2. The germline V gene encodes CDR1 DFQATT and CDR2 SNEGSKA (reference sequence). The CDR3 length is 11 residues. With V trimmed by 6 bases and J by 11 bases, 7 bases remained unmatched. The CDR3 loop is CSALGLAVQYF. CDR3 DNA sequence: TGCAGTGCCCTTGGACTAGCTGTGCAGTATTTT.

The CDR3 region has the DNA TGTGCCAGCAGTCACGACAGGGGTAGCCTTCGGGAGACCCAGTACTTC. Its translation: CASSHDRGSLRETQYF. The chain has TRBV28 and TRBJ2-5; 8 bases fit TRBD1. Germline V gene lookup returns CDR1 MDHEN and CDR2 SYDVKM. With V trimmed by 5 bases and J by 5 bases, 13 bases remained unmatched. This CDR3 has 16 residues.

This sequence joins TRBV12-5 and TRBJ2-5; 8 bases align to TRBD2. The CDR3 is 13 residues long. Germline values: CDR1 LGHNT, CDR2 FRNRAP. Losses at the gene ends were 1 base for V and 5 bases for J; bases not matched to a gene: 0. The CDR3 DNA reads as TGTGCTAGTGGTTTGGCGGGGGGGGAGACCCAGTACTTC. It translates to CASGLAGGETQYF.

The J gene is TRBJ2-6, the V gene TRBV5-4, with D possibly TRBD1 on 6 matching bases. Germline assignment: CDR1 SGHNT and CDR2 YYREEE (reference sequence). V shed 4 bases and J shed 0 bases, with 8 bases lying between them. The CDR3 contains 15 residues. CDR3 in DNA: TGTGCCAGCAGCCAGGACAGCTCTGGGGCCAACGTCCTGACTTTC. As protein: CASSQDSSGANVLTF.

This chain links TRBV27 with TRBJ2-5, with 11 bases matching TRBD1. Germline V gene sequence: CDR1 MNHEY, CDR2 SMNVEV (reference sequence). CDR3 size: 18 residues. J was trimmed by 5 bases and V by 5 bases; bases with no gene match: 16. CDR3 sequence (DNA): TGTGCCAGCAGTCCCTCCGGGTGGACAGGGGGCTTTTATGAGACCCAGTACTTC. It specifies CASSPSGWTGGFYETQYF.

This chain uses TRBV25-1 with TRBJ2-3; 9 positions match TRBD2. This CDR3 comprises 16 residues. V shed 4 bases, J shed 3 bases, and the junction held 8 bases outside the gene matches. Germline V gives CDR1 MGHDK, CDR2 SYGVNS. CDR3 sequence: CASSAGGRALTDTQYF. DNA of the CDR3: TGTGCCAGCAGTGCCGGCGGGAGGGCCCTGACAGATACGCAGTATTTT.

The V and J genes are TRBV19 and TRBJ2-7, with 8 positions matching TRBD1. The length of the CDR3 is 15 residues. The ends lost 5 bases at V and 4 bases at J; junction bases unmatched: 10. CDR1 LNHDA and CDR2 SQIVND come from the germline V gene (reference sequence). CDR3 coding DNA: TGTGCCAGTAGTCCCGGACAGGGAATTAAATACGAGCAGTACTTC. This codes for CASSPGQGIKYEQYF.

CDR3 protein: CASSQDLRGNTEAFF. In DNA, the CDR3 is TGTGCCAGCAGCCAAGATCTAAGGGGGAACACTGAAGCTTTCTTT. This chain joins TRBV14 and TRBJ1-1; tentatively, D is TRBD1 (5 bases). The CDR3 consists of 15 residues. V was shortened by 0 bases and J by 1 base, with 9 bases between the two germline ends. Germline V gives CDR1 SGHDN, CDR2 FVKESK.

This sequence joins TRBV9 and TRBJ2-5, with D perhaps matching TRBD1 (6 bases). V was shortened by 3 bases and J by 4 bases, with 16 bases between the two germline ends. The CDR3 covers 15 residues. The germline V gene encodes CDR1 SGDLS and CDR2 YYNGEE. As DNA, the CDR3 is TGTGCCAGCAGCGCGGGACATCAGCAAGCAGAGACCCAGTACTTC. Translating it yields CASSAGHQQAETQYF.

The CDR3 is CASSMTVNEKLFF. The DNA for the CDR3 is TGTGCCAGTAGTATGACAGTGAATGAAAAACTGTTTTTT. The chain carries TRBV19 and TRBJ1-4; D is possibly TRBD1 (5 bases). V was trimmed by 3 bases and J by 5 bases, leaving 7 bases between them. The CDR3 contains 13 residues. In germline, CDR1 is LNHDA, CDR2 SQIVND (reference sequence).

This clone was recorded once. The rearrangement links TRBV5-4 to TRBJ2-3; maybe TRBD1 (6 bases). Germline CDR1 SGHNT, CDR2 YYREEE (reference sequence). V was clipped by 4 bases and J by 1 base, with 10 bases between them. The CDR3 runs 14 residues. The CDR3 loop is CASSHRDGTDTQYF. Written as DNA, the CDR3 is TGTGCCAGCAGCCACAGGGATGGCACAGATACGCAGTATTTT.

J is TRBJ1-2 and V is TRBV2; 8 positions agree with TRBD1. J was trimmed by 6 bases and V by 4 bases; bases with no gene match: 10. CDR3 length equals 15 residues. Germline V gene data show CDR1 as SNHLY and CDR2 as FYNNEI. The DNA of the CDR3 is TGTGCCAGCAGTGTACAGGGGGGCAACAGCGATGGCTACACCTTC. This encodes CASSVQGGNSDGYTF.

The chain joins TRBV18 to TRBJ2-2, with 7 bases aligning to TRBD2. The V gene's germline CDR1 is KGHSH and CDR2 LQKENI. V trimming: 2 bases; J trimming: 2 bases; junction bases outside the gene matches: 5. This CDR3 spans 16 amino acids. The CDR3 here is CASSPVQTSNTGELFF. As DNA, the CDR3 is TGTGCCAGCTCACCAGTACAGACTAGCAACACCGGGGAGCTGTTTTTT.

The chain uses TRBV4-1 and TRBJ2-3, with 10 nucleotides matching TRBD2. The germline V gene encodes CDR1 MGHRA and CDR2 YSYEKL. CDR3 size: 16 residues. The trim removed 4 bases at V and 1 base at J, leaving 5 bases unmatched. CDR3 coding DNA: TGCGCCAGCAGCCTACAGCTAGCGGGGGGCACAGATACGCAGTATTTT. It codes for CASSLQLAGGTDTQYF.

This rearrangement joins TRBV6-4 to TRBJ1-2; 7 bases are a match to TRBD1. The CDR3 is 15 amino acids. V lost 6 bases and J lost 4; bases outside the gene matches: 11. CDR1 is MRHNA, CDR2 SNTAGT, per germline. CDR3 sequence (DNA): TGTGCCAGCAGCGGGGGAAGGGGGCAAAGCTATGGCTACACCTTC. This sequence encodes CASSGGRGQSYGYTF.